One sample yielded the 24 T cell receptor beta chains listed below, sequenced in a study of blood T cell repertoires in COVID-19. TCRdb's table, derived via immunoSEQ multiplex PCR, lists solely in-frame clones and lacks some. The table includes tens of thousands of clones, roughly 88% detected once. The source material was peripheral blood. The receptors come from a man at least 80 years old with acute or convalescent COVID-19.

The rearrangement uses TRBV4-1 and TRBJ1-6; TRBD1 might be the D (5 bases). V was shortened by 6 bases and J by 4 bases, with 10 bases between the two germline ends. The CDR3 runs to 14 residues. Germline assignment: CDR1 MGHRA and CDR2 YSYEKL. The CDR3: CASREGRYNSPLHF. The CDR3 nucleotides are TGCGCCAGCAGGGAGGGACGTTATAATTCACCCCTCCACTTT.

This sequence joins TRBV19 and TRBJ1-5; 7 positions agree with TRBD1. The CDR3 loop spans 16 amino acids. The trim removed 4 bases at V and 0 bases at J, leaving 6 bases unmatched. Germline assignment: CDR1 LNHDA and CDR2 SQIVND (reference sequence). CDR3: CASSRGTDYSNQPQHF. In DNA, the CDR3 is TGTGCCAGTAGTAGGGGGACAGATTATAGCAATCAGCCCCAGCATTTT.

J is TRBJ1-5 and V is TRBV2; D unclear. Between the trimmed V and J ends, which lost 0 bases and 5 bases, there was a span of 14 bases. The CDR3 runs to 16 residues. Germline lookup yields CDR1 SNHLY and CDR2 FYNNEI. Here the CDR3 DNA reads TGTGCCAGCAGTGAAGCGCTATCCCTAGGTCATCAGCCCCAGCATTTT. As protein: CASSEALSLGHQPQHF.

The chain employs TRBV9 and TRBJ2-1; TRBD2 aligns across 9 bases. In germline, CDR1 is SGDLS, CDR2 YYNGEE. V was pared by 0 bases and J by 2 bases, with 3 bases of the junction left unmatched. The CDR3 covers 16 residues. The chain's CDR3 is CASSVAGGRAYNEQFF. In DNA form, the CDR3 reads TGTGCCAGCAGCGTAGCGGGCGGGAGGGCCTACAATGAGCAGTTCTTC.

The sample holds one count of this clone. The chain recombines TRBV19 with TRBJ2-2; 10 bases line up with TRBD1. Trimming took 3 bases from V and 5 from J; bases not matched to a gene: 6. The CDR3 has 16 amino acids. Germline lookup yields CDR1 LNHDA and CDR2 SQIVND (reference sequence). The CDR3 here is CASSIAGTGDTGELFF. CDR3 DNA: TGTGCCAGTAGTATCGCCGGGACAGGGGATACCGGGGAGCTGTTTTTT. Variable domain in full (rest from reference TRBV19 and TRBJ2-2): DGGITQSPKYLFRKEGQNVTLSCEQNLNHDAMYWYRQDPGQGLRLIYYSQIVNDFQKGDIAEGYSVSREKKESFPLTVTSAQKNPTAFYLCASSIAGTGDTGELFFGEGSRLTVL.

CDR3 nucleotide sequence: TGTGCCAGCAGCCCAGGGACAGGGCAAGGAATAGGGGGGAATGAGCAGTTCTTC. It translates to CASSPGTGQGIGGNEQFF. The chain carries TRBV9 and TRBJ2-1; 9 bases are a match to TRBD1. J lost 7 bases, V lost 4 bases, and 18 bases had no gene match. Germline assignment: CDR1 SGDLS and CDR2 YYNGEE. This CDR3 is 18 amino acids long. The full variable domain, with the rest looked up from reference TRBV9 and TRBJ2-1, is DSGVTQTPKHLITATGQRVTLRCSPRSGDLSVYWYQQSLDQGLQFLIQYYNGEERAKGNILERFSAQQFPDLHSELNLSSLELGDSALYFCASSPGTGQGIGGNEQFFGPGTRLTVL.

This rearrangement joins TRBV6-4 to TRBJ1-5, with D unclear. The length of the CDR3 is 13 residues. In germline, CDR1 is MRHNA, CDR2 SNTAGT. The V gene lost 3 bases and the J gene lost 0 bases, with 3 bases spanning the gap. The CDR3 protein is CASSEHSNQPQHF. CDR3 nucleotide sequence: TGTGCCAGCAGTGAACATAGCAATCAGCCCCAGCATTTT.

This clone was found a few times. The V call is TRBV19, the J call TRBJ1-3; a possible D gene is TRBD1 (5 bases). The germline CDR1 and CDR2 sequences are LNHDA and SQIVND (reference sequence). This CDR3 contains 14 residues. V dropped 7 bases and J dropped 0 bases, with 10 bases sitting between them. CDR3 region: CASIRGSSGNTIYF. For the CDR3, the DNA is TGTGCCAGTATAAGGGGAAGCTCTGGAAACACCATATATTTT.

V is TRBV6-5 and J is TRBJ2-2; D is uncertain. This CDR3 has 14 amino acids. The germline V and J ends were trimmed by 5 bases and 4 bases, with 11 bases remaining between them. Germline V gene sequence: CDR1 MNHEY, CDR2 SVGAGI. The DNA of the CDR3 is TGTGCCAGCAGTCCGGGTCCTGGCACCGGGGAGCTGTTTTTT. Its protein is CASSPGPGTGELFF.

This chain joins TRBV19 and TRBJ2-1, with D tentatively TRBD2 (6 bases). Trimming removed 5 bases at V and 8 bases at J, with 22 bases between. This CDR3 comprises 16 residues. Germline CDR1 is LNHDA and CDR2 is SQIVND (reference sequence). CDR3 coding DNA: TGTGCCAGTAGTCGGTGGGCTAGCGCTTTTGGGGATGAGCAGTTCTTC. Translated: CASSRWASAFGDEQFF.

The CDR3 loop reads CAWSWDSAGYEQYF. In nucleotides, the CDR3 is TGTGCCTGGAGCTGGGACTCTGCGGGCTACGAGCAGTACTTC. This rearrangement joins TRBV30 to TRBJ2-7; tentatively, D is TRBD2 (6 bases). Germline lookup yields CDR1 GTSNPN and CDR2 SVGIG (reference sequence). The CDR3 totals 14 residues. The V end was cut by 3 bases, the J end by 3 bases, with 15 bases between.

DNA of the CDR3: TGTGCCTGGAGTGTACTTCCTAGCGGTGTCGGCGGGACCCAGTACTTC. Protein sequence: CAWSVLPSGVGGTQYF. This rearrangement joins TRBV30 to TRBJ2-5; 7 bases agree with TRBD2. CDR1 GTSNPN and CDR2 SVGIG come from the germline V gene (reference sequence). V shed 0 bases, J shed 7 bases, and the junction held 14 bases outside the gene matches. There are 16 residues in the CDR3.

The J gene is TRBJ1-4, the V gene TRBV6-5; 10 bases line up with TRBD1. Trimming at V came to 6 bases and at J to 6 bases, leaving 7 bases not matched to a gene. Germline loops: CDR1 MNHEY, CDR2 SVGAGI. CDR3 length: 15 amino acids. The CDR3 spells CASRETGTGDEKLFF. CDR3 in DNA: TGTGCCAGCAGAGAGACCGGGACAGGGGATGAAAAACTGTTTTTT.

The chain links TRBV7-9 to TRBJ2-1; 9 positions match TRBD1. Germline V CDR1 and CDR2: SEHNR, FQNEAQ (reference sequence). The CDR3 extends over 17 amino acids. Trimming cost V 3 bases and J 2 bases; bases outside gene matches: 8. Written as DNA, the CDR3 is TGTGCCAGCAGCTTGGGACAGGGACGTGGCCCCTACAATGAGCAGTTCTTC. This gives the protein CASSLGQGRGPYNEQFF.

V usage is TRBV5-1 and J usage is TRBJ2-7, with D possibly being TRBD2 (5 bases). V was cut by 0 bases and J by 3 bases, with 13 bases left in between. CDR1 and CDR2 from the germline V gene are SGHRS and YFSETQ. The CDR3 has 15 amino acids. The CDR3: CASSLAGVPGYEQYF. Here the CDR3 DNA reads TGCGCCAGCAGCTTGGCCGGGGTCCCAGGCTACGAGCAGTACTTC.

This rearrangement joins TRBV2 to TRBJ2-3; weak D call: TRBD2 (5 bases). The CDR3 runs 13 residues. Germline V CDR1 and CDR2: SNHLY, FYNNEI. V was trimmed by 6 bases and J by 4 bases, leaving 11 bases between them. The CDR3 spells CASSARVADTQYF. The CDR3 DNA is TGTGCCAGCAGCGCGAGGGTGGCAGATACGCAGTATTTT.

The genes are TRBV6-5 and TRBJ1-4, with D perhaps matching TRBD1 (6 bases). This CDR3 is built from 15 residues. CDR1 is MNHEY, CDR2 SVGAGI, per germline. V gave up 5 bases and J gave up 6 bases, with 16 bases separating them. CDR3 amino acids: CASSPQGLPYEKLFF. CDR3 nucleotide sequence: TGTGCCAGCAGTCCCCAGGGGTTGCCTTATGAAAAACTGTTTTTT.

This chain connects TRBV5-1 to TRBJ1-1; D is undetermined. Trimming left V 4 bases short and J 0 bases short, with 13 bases between. Looked up from germline, CDR1 is SGHRS and CDR2 is YFSETQ. The CDR3 loop spans 15 amino acids. The CDR3 loop reads CASSPVVGVNTEAFF. DNA for the CDR3: TGCGCCAGCAGCCCGGTTGTCGGGGTGAACACTGAAGCTTTCTTT.

The chain employs TRBV3-1 (or the pseudogene TRBV3-2) and TRBJ2-5, with 8 bases fitting TRBD2. CDR3 size: 16 residues. Germline assignment: CDR1 LGHDT and CDR2 YNNKEL (reference sequence). The ends lost 3 bases at V and 2 bases at J; junction bases unmatched: 8. The chain's CDR3 is CASSQGVGGVQETQYF. As DNA, the CDR3 is TGTGCCAGCAGCCAGGGGGTCGGGGGGGTTCAAGAGACCCAGTACTTC.

This sequence joins TRBV18 and TRBJ2-7; 9 bases are a match to TRBD1. The V gene's germline CDR1 is KGHSH and CDR2 LQKENI. This CDR3 contains 16 residues. With V trimmed by 1 base and J by 2 bases, 6 bases remained unmatched. Here the CDR3 DNA reads TGTGCCAGCTCACCACTCAGGACAGGGGAGACCTACGAGCAGTACTTC. Translating gives CASSPLRTGETYEQYF.

The CDR3 region has the DNA TGCAGCGTTGCGGCGGGGGGCGGAAACACCATATATTTT. This codes for CSVAAGGGNTIYF. The rearrangement links TRBV29-1 to TRBJ1-3; D perhaps matches TRBD1 (6 bases). The CDR3 length is 13 residues. The germline gives CDR1 SQVTM, CDR2 ANQGSEA. Trimming stripped 4 bases from V and 4 bases from J, with 11 bases between.

The J gene is TRBJ1-1, the V gene TRBV7-2, with 7 positions matching TRBD1. Trimming took 3 bases from V and 4 from J; bases not matched to a gene: 2. From germline, CDR1 is SGHTA and CDR2 FQGNSA. The CDR3 runs 13 residues. The CDR3 bases are TGTGCCAGCAGCTTGAGGGGGCTCACTGAAGCTTTCTTT. Its translation: CASSLRGLTEAFF.

The genes are TRBV28 and TRBJ2-1; 7 bases align to TRBD1. The CDR3 has 15 residues. Germline lookup yields CDR1 MDHEN and CDR2 SYDVKM. V gave up 5 bases and J gave up 4 bases; unmatched junction bases: 8. The CDR3 nucleotides read TGTGCCAGCAGTGTCGGGACAGCCGCTTACAATGAGCAGTTCTTC. Amino acids: CASSVGTAAYNEQFF.

The chain links TRBV6-1 to TRBJ2-7, with a tentative D call TRBD1 (7 bases). The CDR3 totals 17 residues. Trimming removed 2 bases at V and 4 bases at J, with 21 bases between. The germline V gene has CDR1 MNHNS and CDR2 SASEGT. The chain's CDR3 is CASSERGSGDRLYEQYF. The CDR3 DNA follows: TGTGCCAGCAGTGAAAGAGGTTCGGGGGACAGACTTTACGAGCAGTACTTC.